This T cell receptor beta chain was found in a study of blood T cells in healthy people across ages. Through a sample-barcoded 5' primer and a J-beta primer mix, a second PCR was run for roughly 6 to 11 cycles. Each cDNA was tagged by a template-switch adaptor containing 12 random nucleotides. TCRdb passed the 5' RACE reads through MiXCR, listing each CDR3 protein once. The sample has about 1,400,000 distinct CDR3 sequences, around 42% seen once. The study recruited healthy Caucasian donors from Russia who were aged about 6 to 90. This clonotype was found many times. Its antigen is unidentified. Study results and limitations: Investigators viewed diversity estimates from one million T cells as underestimates, the study reported.

Germline V lookup: CDR1 ENHRY, CDR2 SYGVKD. The CDR3 is 14 amino acids. Deletions cut 7 bases from V and 1 base from J, with 13 bases between. V usage is TRBV10-3 and J usage is TRBJ1-1; D unresolved. The source of this sequence is a woman under 30 in good health. The material sequenced was blood. The chain's CDR3 is CAITSGFSNTEAFF. CDR3 coding DNA: TGTGCCATCACTTCGGGATTTTCGAACACTGAAGCTTTCTTT.